This TCR beta chain originates from a study of blood T cell repertoires in COVID-19. On the study more broadly: Material from acute and convalescent COVID-19 was sourced from the United States, Italy and Spain. PBMCs, B-cell-depleted T cells, or T cells provided the cDNA or gDNA that made up the material.

Original handling: Researchers report that nucleated cell counts were estimated from reference gene primer amplification. Clones were sequenced by immunoSEQ multiplex PCR, and TCRdb holds only the in-frame ones, with some missing. That table furnishes V, J and clone size, whereas the DNA furnished D and trimming. This repertoire shows approximately 200,000 clones, 85% to 90% found once; its top ten account for less than 3.5%. Germline V gene sequence: CDR1 KGHDR, CDR2 SFDVKD. This CDR3 spans 12 amino acids. Trimming shortened V by 3 bases and J by 8 bases, and 7 bases separated the two germline ends. This clone was recorded only once.

The receptor was derived from a woman in her thirties with active or convalescent COVID-19. This chain uses TRBV24-1 with TRBJ2-1; possibly TRBD2 for D (5 bases). Sequencing used peripheral blood. CDR3 DNA: TGTGCCACCAGTGATGTAGCGTATGAGCAGTTCTTC. It yields the protein CATSDVAYEQFF.